A single sample gave rise to the 29 T cell receptor beta chains below, sequenced in a study of tumor-infiltrating lymphocytes in glioblastoma multiforme. TCR beta libraries were built from RNA through three nested multiplex PCR rounds using modified ARM-PCR. Via MiXCR, TCRdb re-called the multiplex PCR reads, giving one row per CDR3 protein. The profile shows about 15,000 distinct CDR3 sequences, roughly 73% of them singletons. Sample: brain tumor tissue. The receptors here all came from a male donor with glioblastoma.

Remarks on this clonotype: The final CDR3 position lacks the conserved phenylalanine or tryptophan, pointing to a likely read error. It is unclear where the CDR3 begins or ends on the DNA, so no DNA is shown, and the CDR3 is as TCRdb lists it. Here the CDR3 reads CSARGGDLNEQDL. The V gene is TRBV20-1, the J gene TRBJ2-7; the table names TRBD1, a call not compared with the DNA. The CDR3 extends over 13 residues, inclusive of both ends. Looked up from germline, CDR1 is DFQATT and CDR2 is SNEGSKA (reference sequence).

This clonotype is labeled medium-sized. The chain has TRBV30 and TRBJ1-5; D is unclear. With 2 bases removed from V and 2 bases from J, the gap between germline ends came to 4 bases. The germline V gene has CDR1 GTSNPN and CDR2 SVGIG (reference sequence). The length of the CDR3 is 12 residues. CDR3 nucleotide sequence: TGTGCCTGGAGTCTCGGCAATCAGCCCCAGCATTTT. Protein: CAWSLGNQPQHF.

The count of this clonotype is one. Since the CDR3 does not end with the conserved phenylalanine or tryptophan, this likely comes from a read error. The gene calls are TRBV30 and TRBJ2-6; D uncertain. Trimming cost V 6 bases and J 0 bases, with 9 bases left between them. The CDR3 runs to 14 residues. CDR1 GTSNPN and CDR2 SVGIG come from the germline V gene (reference sequence). CDR3 protein: CACTRFSGANVLTS. CDR3 nucleotides: TGTGCCTGTACAAGGTTCTCTGGGGCCAACGTCCTGACTTCC.

The chain employs TRBV19 and TRBJ1-1; D is perhaps TRBD1 (5 bases). CDR3 length: 13 residues. Germline-derived CDR1 and CDR2 are LNHDA and SQIVND (reference sequence). The V end lost 3 bases, the J end lost 5 bases, and 10 bases lay between the germline ends. The CDR3, as DNA: TGTGCCAGTAGTATGACAGCTCTGACTGAAGCTTTCTTT. Protein product: CASSMTALTEAFF.

This chain uses TRBV20-1 with TRBJ2-7; D unclear. The V gene's germline CDR1 is DFQATT and CDR2 SNEGSKA (reference sequence). V was cut by 1 base and J by 3 bases, with 7 bases left in between. The length of the CDR3 is 12 residues. The CDR3 region is CSARVSDYEQYF. CDR3 nucleotide sequence: TGCAGTGCTAGAGTTTCGGACTACGAGCAGTACTTC.

The chain employs TRBV4-2 and TRBJ2-1; 14 bases map to TRBD2. Germline trimming cut 6 bases from V and 9 bases from J; bases unmatched to any gene: 10. The V gene's germline CDR1 is LGHNA and CDR2 YNFKEQ. CDR3 length equals 16 residues. The chain's CDR3 is CASRHATSGGAFEQFF. The DNA of the CDR3 is TGTGCCAGCAGGCACGCGACTAGCGGGGGGGCCTTTGAGCAGTTCTTC.

Comments on this clonotype: Here the CDR3 omits its conserved ending phenylalanine or tryptophan, so a read error is the likely source. The chain combines TRBV5-4 with TRBJ1-3; 9 bases match TRBD1. Germline values: CDR1 SGHNT, CDR2 YYREEE (reference sequence). Germline trimming cut 6 bases from V and 8 bases from J; bases unmatched to any gene: 12. The CDR3 consists of 15 residues. This chain's CDR3 is CASNPGWDRADTIYS. The CDR3 DNA follows: TGTGCCAGCAACCCGGGGTGGGACAGGGCCGACACCATATATTCT.

The chain carries TRBV20-1 and TRBJ2-7; a possible D gene is TRBD1 (6 bases). The CDR3 totals 15 residues. Trimming cost V 0 bases and J 5 bases, with 17 bases left between them. Germline assignment: CDR1 DFQATT and CDR2 SNEGSKA (reference sequence). The CDR3 loop reads CSARDVAGARNEQYF. The CDR3 DNA is TGCAGTGCTAGAGATGTGGCAGGGGCTAGGAACGAGCAGTACTTC.

Points on this clonotype: No conserved phenylalanine or tryptophan ends this CDR3, so it is likely a read error. The DNA is omitted, as the CDR3 cannot be located on it reliably, and the CDR3 follows TCRdb's listing. The gene calls are TRBV11-2 and TRBJ2-7; TRBD1, the table's D call, was not compared with the DNA. Counting both end residues, the CDR3 totals 16 amino acids. Germline lookup yields CDR1 SGHAT and CDR2 FQNNGV. The CDR3 sequence is CAGSWDRGTSTYEQCL.

On this clonotype: One junction end does not reproduce the germline sequence, and a read error may be involved. The V and J genes are TRBV20-1 and TRBJ1-5, with a tentative D call TRBD1 (5 bases). The germline V gene encodes CDR1 DFQATT and CDR2 SNEGSKA (reference sequence). This CDR3 comprises 16 residues. CDR3 protein: CSARDMSRVLNQPQHF. The CDR3 nucleotides read TGCAGTGCTAGAGATATGAGCAGGGTTCTCAATCAGCCCCAGCACTTT.

A word on this clonotype: Just one base apart from a much larger clone, this may be a read error. The genes are TRBV6-5 and TRBJ2-1; D not resolved. CDR3 size: 13 residues. Germline CDR1 is MNHEY and CDR2 is SVGAGI. The CDR3 region has the DNA TGTGCCAGCAGTCACTCGACCCCGAGTGAGCAGTTCTTC. Translation gives CASSHSTPSEQFF.

Of note for this clonotype: Compared with germline, one end of the junction differs, possibly owing to a read error. V is TRBV11-2 and J is TRBJ2-7; D tentatively reads TRBD1 or TRBD2 (5 bases each). The CDR3 is made up of 13 amino acids. Germline CDR1 is SGHAT and CDR2 is FQNNGV. CDR3 in DNA: TGTGCCAGCAGCTCAGGGACCCCAAGAGAGCGGTGCTTC. Encoded protein: CASSSGTPRERCF.

The chain carries TRBV6-6 and TRBJ1-3; D uncertain. V dropped 6 bases and J dropped 2 bases, with 14 bases sitting between them. This CDR3 has 15 amino acids. Per the germline V gene, CDR1 is MNHNY and CDR2 is SVGAGI (reference sequence). In nucleotides, the CDR3 is TGTGCCAGCAGCTCCACAACAACACCTGGAAACACCATATATTTT. Protein sequence: CASSSTTTPGNTIYF.

About this clonotype itself: Mismatch with germline at one junction end may stem from a read error. This chain uses TRBV20-1 with TRBJ1-1; D is possibly TRBD1 (5 bases). Germline V gives CDR1 DFQATT, CDR2 SNEGSKA (reference sequence). This CDR3 has 15 residues. In DNA form, the CDR3 reads TGCAGTGCTAGAGATGGGGGGGGACTTCTGTCTGAAGCTATCTTT. Amino acid sequence: CSARDGGGLLSEAIF.

Sample share makes this clonotype medium-sized (0.01 to 0.1%). The genes are TRBV7-9 and TRBJ2-1, with TRBD2 identical over 11 bases. V lost 6 bases, J lost 5 bases, and 6 bases stayed unmatched. The CDR3 consists of 15 residues. Looked up from germline, CDR1 is SEHNR and CDR2 is FQNEAQ (reference sequence). The CDR3 coding sequence is TGTGCCAGCAGTAAGACTAGCGGGGCCCACAATGAGCAGTTCTTC. Its protein is CASSKTSGAHNEQFF.

V usage is TRBV12-3 or TRBV12-4 and J usage is TRBJ1-1; tentatively, D is TRBD1 (6 bases). The CDR3 has 14 residues. V was pared by 6 bases and J by 1 base, with 12 bases between. For the CDR3, the DNA is TGTGCCAGCAGCCAAAGGACAGAGAACACTGAAGCTTTCTTT. As protein: CASSQRTENTEAFF.

Note on this clonotype: Mismatch with germline at one junction end may stem from a read error. This rearrangement joins TRBV6-1 to TRBJ2-1; the D is unclear. The CDR3 totals 15 residues. Germline V CDR1 and CDR2: MNHNS, SASEGT. The CDR3 loop is CASGEEVVAYNDQFF. The CDR3 DNA reads TGTGCCAGTGGTGAAGAAGTCGTAGCATACAATGATCAGTTCTTC.

Regarding this clonotype: At one boundary the junction diverges from the germline segment, which might be a read error. The chain combines TRBV4-2 with TRBJ2-3; 11 positions agree with TRBD2. Germline-derived CDR1 and CDR2 are LGHNA and YNFKEQ. The CDR3 consists of 17 residues. The CDR3 coding sequence is TGTGCCAGCAGCCGGGTCGGACTAGCGGGTCCCAGAGATACGCAGTATTTC. This gives the protein CASSRVGLAGPRDTQYF.

This chain joins TRBV11-2 and TRBJ2-3, with D tentatively TRBD2 (6 bases). Trimming left V 2 bases short and J 2 bases short, with 17 bases between. The CDR3 spans 17 residues. Germline CDR1 and CDR2: SGHAT and FQNNGV. The CDR3 DNA reads as TGTGCCAGCAGCTTACGAGGAGGGTCCAGCCTCACAGATACGCAGTATTTT. It is translated as CASSLRGGSSLTDTQYF. Variable domain in full (rest from reference TRBV11-2 and TRBJ2-3): EAGVAQSPRYKIIEKRQSVAFWCNPISGHATLYWYQQILGQGPKLLIQFQNNGVVDDSQLPKDRFSAERLKGVDSTLKIQPAKLEDSAVYLCASSLRGGSSLTDTQYFGPGTRLTVL.

For this clonotype: Because the CDR3 is missing its conserved closing phenylalanine or tryptophan, this is likely a read error. The chain is built from TRBV20-1 and TRBJ2-1, with no clear D. CDR1 and CDR2 (germline): DFQATT, SNEGSKA (reference sequence). The CDR3 contains 14 residues. The CDR3 sequence: CSSRMFSSYNEQFL. CDR3 in DNA: TGCAGTTCTAGAATGTTTAGCTCCTACAATGAGCAGTTCTTA.

V is TRBV11-3 and J is TRBJ2-7, with D maybe TRBD1 (6 bases). This CDR3 spans 15 amino acids. The V gene lost 1 base and the J gene lost 9 bases, with 19 bases spanning the gap. From germline, CDR1 is SGHNT and CDR2 YENEEA. CDR3 in amino acids: CASSLVVGHPTWQYF. For the CDR3, the DNA is TGTGCCAGCAGCTTAGTGGTGGGACATCCTACGTGGCAGTACTTC.

The chain links TRBV6-2 or TRBV6-3 to TRBJ2-7; maybe TRBD1 (6 bases). The germline CDR1 and CDR2 sequences are MNHEY and SVGEGT. Trimming removed 6 bases from V and 5 bases from J, with 8 bases in between. The length of the CDR3 is 11 residues. The CDR3 DNA is TGTGCCAGCAGAAACAGGGACGAGCAGTACTTC. Translated, it gives CASRNRDEQYF.

As to this clonotype: Compared with germline, one end of the junction differs, possibly owing to a read error. The CDR3 sequence: CAGSLLAGQDTQYF. DNA of the CDR3: TGTGCCGGCAGCCTACTAGCGGGGCAAGATACGCAGTATTTT. This chain connects TRBV11-2 to TRBJ2-3, with 10 bases aligning to TRBD2. The CDR3 has 14 residues. From germline, CDR1 is SGHAT and CDR2 FQNNGV.

A note on this clonotype: Just one base apart from a much larger clone, this may be a read error. Given the absence of the conserved phenylalanine or tryptophan at the CDR3 end, a read error is likely. The chain combines TRBV11-1 with TRBJ2-7; 7 positions match TRBD2. Germline V gene data show CDR1 as SGHAT and CDR2 as FQDESV (reference sequence). The CDR3 length is 15 residues. The junction had 7 bases not matched to a gene; V was cut back by 5 bases and J by 0 bases. CDR3 amino acids: CASSPGRFNSYEQYL. In nucleotides, the CDR3 is TGTGCCAGCAGCCCCGGGAGGTTTAACTCCTACGAGCAGTACCTC.

Remarks on this clonotype: The conserved closing phenylalanine or tryptophan is absent in this CDR3, likely reflecting a read error. The chain has TRBV11-2 and TRBJ2-3; the D gene is possibly TRBD2 (5 bases). The CDR3 is made up of 14 amino acids. The germline V gene has CDR1 SGHAT and CDR2 FQNNGV. CDR3 loop: CASSTLEGEDTQYL. DNA for the CDR3: TGTGCTAGCAGTACTCTAGAGGGTGAAGATACGCAGTATCTT.

This clonotype was found once. The junction does not match germline at one end; this may be a read error. This chain links TRBV10-1 with TRBJ2-2, with 7 bases lining up with TRBD2. Germline V lookup: CDR1 WNHNN, CDR2 SYGVQD (reference sequence). The CDR3 runs 16 residues. The CDR3 bases are TGCGCCAGCAGTGAAATGGCTAGAGGGAGGGCCGTGGAGCTGCTTTTT. Translation gives CASSEMARGRAVELLF.

As regards this clonotype: Relative to the germline gene, one junction end is altered; a read error may explain this. The V and J genes are TRBV20-1 and TRBJ2-7; 12 nucleotides agree with TRBD2. There are 15 residues in the CDR3. Germline V gives CDR1 DFQATT, CDR2 SNEGSKA (reference sequence). DNA for the CDR3: TGCAGTGTTGGAGGGCTAGCGGGAGGGTTGTACGTGCAGTACTTC. This translates into CSVGGLAGGLYVQYF.

V gene TRBV6-6 combines with J gene TRBJ1-2; D is uncertain. Trimming removed 2 bases at V and 0 bases at J, with 10 bases between. CDR1 and CDR2 from the germline V gene are MNHNY and SVGAGI (reference sequence). There are 15 residues in the CDR3. CDR3 loop: CASSYQPQSNYGYTF. Written as DNA, the CDR3 is TGTGCCAGCAGTTACCAGCCACAGTCTAACTATGGCTACACCTTC.

This clonotype was picked up many times. V and J are TRBV11-2 and TRBJ2-7, with a weak D call TRBD2 (7 bases). Between the trimmed V and J ends, which lost 0 bases and 4 bases, there was a span of 13 bases. The CDR3 has 15 amino acids. Germline assignment: CDR1 SGHAT and CDR2 FQNNGV. CDR3 region: CASSLDKGGRYEQYF. CDR3 DNA sequence: TGTGCCAGCAGCTTAGATAAGGGGGGGAGATACGAGCAGTACTTC.